This T cell receptor beta chain was identified in a study of blood T cell repertoires in COVID-19. Per germline, CDR1 MGHRA and CDR2 YSYEKL. V shed 2 bases, J shed 0 bases, and the junction held 15 bases outside the gene matches. The CDR3 has 22 residues. This clone was seen only once. Measured with immunoSEQ multiplex PCR; TCRdb has only the in-frame clones, and not every one. The sample yields about 130,000 clones, 75% to 85% seen once. The sequencing sample was made of peripheral blood. The chain joins TRBV4-1 to TRBJ2-4, with TRBD2 matching over 14 bases. This TCR derives from a woman aged 45-60 years with acute or convalescent COVID-19. CDR3 DNA: TGCGCCAGCAGCCAACAGCCCGTCCAGGGACTAGCGGGAGAACTAGCCAAAAACATTCAGTACTTC. Protein sequence: CASSQQPVQGLAGELAKNIQYF.